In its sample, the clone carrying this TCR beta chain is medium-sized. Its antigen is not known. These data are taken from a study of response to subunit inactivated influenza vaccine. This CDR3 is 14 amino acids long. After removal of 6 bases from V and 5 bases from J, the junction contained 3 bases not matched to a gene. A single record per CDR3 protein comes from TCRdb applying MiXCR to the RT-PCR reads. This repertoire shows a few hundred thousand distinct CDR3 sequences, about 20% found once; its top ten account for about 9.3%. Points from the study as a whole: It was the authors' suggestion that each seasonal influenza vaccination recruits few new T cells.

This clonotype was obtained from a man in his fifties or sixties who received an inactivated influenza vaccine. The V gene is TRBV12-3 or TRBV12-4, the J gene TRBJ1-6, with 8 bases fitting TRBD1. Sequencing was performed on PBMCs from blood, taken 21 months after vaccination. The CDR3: CASSRQGNNSPLHF. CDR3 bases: TGTGCCAGCAGCCGACAGGGGAATAATTCACCCCTCCACTTT.